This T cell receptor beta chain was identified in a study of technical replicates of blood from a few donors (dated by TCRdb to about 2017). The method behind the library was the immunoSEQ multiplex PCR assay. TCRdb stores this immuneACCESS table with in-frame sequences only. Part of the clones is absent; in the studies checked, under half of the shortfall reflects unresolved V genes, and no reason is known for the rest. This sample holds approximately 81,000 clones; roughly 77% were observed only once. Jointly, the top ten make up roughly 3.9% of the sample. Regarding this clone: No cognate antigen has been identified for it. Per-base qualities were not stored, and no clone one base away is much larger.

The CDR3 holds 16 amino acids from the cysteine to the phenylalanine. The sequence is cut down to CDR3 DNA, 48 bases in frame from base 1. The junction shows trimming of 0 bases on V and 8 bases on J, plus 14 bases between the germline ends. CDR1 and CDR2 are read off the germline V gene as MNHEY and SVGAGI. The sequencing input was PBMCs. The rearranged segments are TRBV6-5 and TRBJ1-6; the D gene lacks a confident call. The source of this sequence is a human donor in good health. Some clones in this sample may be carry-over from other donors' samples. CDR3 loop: CASSYSNSPWYSPLHF. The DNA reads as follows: TGTGCCAGCAGTTACTCGAACAGCCCGTGGTATTCACCCCTCCACTTT.